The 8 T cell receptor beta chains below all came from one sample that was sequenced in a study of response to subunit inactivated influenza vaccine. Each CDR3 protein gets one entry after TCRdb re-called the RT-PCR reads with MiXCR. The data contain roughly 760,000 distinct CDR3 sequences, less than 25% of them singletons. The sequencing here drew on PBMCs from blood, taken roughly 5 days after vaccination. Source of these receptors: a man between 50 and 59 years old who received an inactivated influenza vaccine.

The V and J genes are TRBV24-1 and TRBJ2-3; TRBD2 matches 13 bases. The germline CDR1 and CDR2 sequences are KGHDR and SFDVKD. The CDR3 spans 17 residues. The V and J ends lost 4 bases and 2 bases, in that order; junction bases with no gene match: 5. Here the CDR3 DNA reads TGTGCCACCAGTGACCTTGGACTAGCGGGAGTCACAGATACGCAGTATTTT. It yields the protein CATSDLGLAGVTDTQYF.

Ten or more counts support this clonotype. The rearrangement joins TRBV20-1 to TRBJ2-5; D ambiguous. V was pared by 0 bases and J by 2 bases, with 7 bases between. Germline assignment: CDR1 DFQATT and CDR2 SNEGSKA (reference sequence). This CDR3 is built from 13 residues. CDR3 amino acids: CSAREPGQETQYF. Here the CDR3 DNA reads TGCAGTGCTAGAGAGCCAGGACAAGAGACCCAGTACTTC.

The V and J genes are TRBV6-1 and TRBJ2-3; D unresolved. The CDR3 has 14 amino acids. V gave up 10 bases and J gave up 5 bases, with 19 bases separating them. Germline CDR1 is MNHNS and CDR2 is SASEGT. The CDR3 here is CATRLGTGKDTQYF. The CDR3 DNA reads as TGTGCCACCCGCCTAGGCACTGGAAAAGATACGCAGTATTTT.

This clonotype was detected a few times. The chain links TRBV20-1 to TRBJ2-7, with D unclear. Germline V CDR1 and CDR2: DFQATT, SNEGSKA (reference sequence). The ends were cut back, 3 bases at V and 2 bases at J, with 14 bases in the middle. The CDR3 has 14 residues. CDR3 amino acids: CSARPDTATYEQYF. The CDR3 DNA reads TGCAGTGCTAGGCCAGACACCGCCACCTACGAGCAGTACTTC.

In DNA form, the CDR3 reads TGTGCCAGCAGACGGACTAGCGGGGGCCCCCAAGAGACCCAGTACTTC. Its translation: CASRRTSGGPQETQYF. The rearrangement uses TRBV7-8 and TRBJ2-5; 13 bases are shared with TRBD2. The germline V gene has CDR1 SGHVS and CDR2 FQNEAQ. V shed 6 bases, J shed 1 base, and the junction held 5 bases outside the gene matches. The CDR3 spans 16 residues.

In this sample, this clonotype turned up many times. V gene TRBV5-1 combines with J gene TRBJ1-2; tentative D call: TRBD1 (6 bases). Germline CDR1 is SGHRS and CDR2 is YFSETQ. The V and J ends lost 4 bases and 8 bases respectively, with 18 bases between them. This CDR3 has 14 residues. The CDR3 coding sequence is TGCGCCAGCAGCGAAACTACAGGGTTGCGAGGCTACACCTTC. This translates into CASSETTGLRGYTF.

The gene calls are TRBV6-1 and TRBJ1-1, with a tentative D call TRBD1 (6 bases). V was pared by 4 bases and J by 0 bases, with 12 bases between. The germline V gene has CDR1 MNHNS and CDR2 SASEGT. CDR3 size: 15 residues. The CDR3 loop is CASSAPGALNTEAFF. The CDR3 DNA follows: TGTGCCAGCAGTGCCCCAGGGGCGCTGAACACTGAAGCTTTCTTT.

CDR3 DNA sequence: TGTGCCAGCAGTCCCGGTGTTAGCGGGGGGCGCCAAGAGACCCAGTACTTC. The encoded protein is CASSPGVSGGRQETQYF. The chain links TRBV12-3 or TRBV12-4 to TRBJ2-5; TRBD2 aligns across 10 bases. CDR3 length: 17 amino acids. The trim removed 5 bases at V and 1 base at J, leaving 10 bases unmatched.